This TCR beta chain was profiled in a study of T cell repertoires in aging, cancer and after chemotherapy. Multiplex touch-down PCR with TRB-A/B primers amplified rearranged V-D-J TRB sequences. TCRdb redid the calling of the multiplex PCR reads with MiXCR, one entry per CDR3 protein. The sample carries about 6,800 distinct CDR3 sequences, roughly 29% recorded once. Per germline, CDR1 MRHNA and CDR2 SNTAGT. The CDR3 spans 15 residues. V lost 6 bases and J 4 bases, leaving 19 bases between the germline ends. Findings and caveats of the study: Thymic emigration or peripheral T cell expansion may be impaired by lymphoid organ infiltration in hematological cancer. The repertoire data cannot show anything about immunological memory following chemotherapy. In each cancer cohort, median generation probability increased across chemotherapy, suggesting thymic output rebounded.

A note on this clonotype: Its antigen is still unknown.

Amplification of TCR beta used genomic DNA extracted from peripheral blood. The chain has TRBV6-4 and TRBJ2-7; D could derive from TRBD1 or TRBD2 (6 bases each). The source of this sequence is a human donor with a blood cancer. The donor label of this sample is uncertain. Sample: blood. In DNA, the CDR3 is TGTGCCAGCAGGAACCCCGGGGGCGCGATATACGAGCAGTACTTC. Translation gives CASRNPGGAIYEQYF.